The 2 T cell receptor beta chains in this list originate from one sample, sequenced in a study of blood T cell repertoires in COVID-19. Clones were read by immunoSEQ multiplex PCR, and TCRdb kept only the in-frame ones, dropping some. The repertoire consists of approximately 100,000 clones, with 80% to 90% occurring once and the leading ten covering less than 4%. The sequenced material came from peripheral blood. The receptors originated from a human donor in a cohort sampled during active COVID-19.

The rearrangement links TRBV4-2 to TRBJ2-3; D might be TRBD1 (6 bases). CDR1 and CDR2 from the germline V gene are LGHNA and YNFKEQ. V dropped 3 bases and J dropped 0 bases, with 16 bases sitting between them. There are 17 residues in the CDR3. CDR3 residues: CASSQTAQGPSTDTQYF. The DNA of the CDR3 is TGTGCCAGCAGCCAGACCGCTCAGGGGCCTAGCACAGATACGCAGTATTTT.

The chain employs TRBV6-5 and TRBJ1-1; 8 nucleotides agree with TRBD1. The CDR3 has 14 residues. Germline-derived CDR1 and CDR2 are MNHEY and SVGAGI. The V segment lost 9 bases and the J segment 5 bases; nucleotides outside the gene matches: 11. Here the CDR3 reads CASSTGGRVTEAFF. The CDR3, as DNA: TGTGCCAGTAGCACAGGGGGGCGGGTAACTGAAGCTTTCTTT.